The text below deals with one TCR beta chain. There are many counts of this clonotype. Its cognate antigen has yet to be identified. The record has no base qualities; no much larger clone is one base away. This specimen belongs to a study of Graves' ophthalmopathy and Graves' hyperthyroidism listed by TCRdb under 2018. Regarding the research as a whole: Stable hyperthyroidism was defined as no progression to ophthalmopathy within 18 months of follow-up. After sampling, hyperthyroidism patients received methimazole starting at 30 mg daily, and ophthalmopathy patients received high-dose intravenous methylprednisolone. The independent validation cohort included some 19 hyperthyroidism patients plus 17 patients who later progressed from hyperthyroidism to ophthalmopathy. The study used signatures of the TCR beta repertoire to tell Graves' ophthalmopathy apart from Graves' hyperthyroidism and to predict which patients would progress to ophthalmopathy. To explore V-J signatures distinguishing ophthalmopathy from hyperthyroidism, a discovery set of about a hundred patients (43 ophthalmopathy, about 57 stable hyperthyroidism) was enrolled. In total, 135 blood samples were TCR-sequenced: approximately 40 ophthalmopathy, about 75 hyperthyroidism and about 17 hyperthyroidism-to-ophthalmopathy patients. T-cell repertoires of thyroid tissue and blood were compared in six hyperthyroidism patients. What the work shows at the level of the full study, not this receptor alone: No statistical method was used to set the sample size in advance, and the investigators knew which group each participant was assigned to. In validation, the model predicted ophthalmopathy progression with about 71% sensitivity and about 77% specificity; eleven to twelve predicted patients were CT-confirmed with GO in a median of approximately 6.5 months. In cross-validation, the 13-signature model distinguished ophthalmopathy from stable hyperthyroidism with 85% to 90% sensitivity and roughly 81% specificity, and in the test set the corresponding values were roughly 78% and 74%. Among expanded thyroid clonotypes with frequency above 0.001, most also showed up in blood, which suggests that blood repertoires may reflect the thyroid immune response.

Hyperthyroidism patients were newly diagnosed, were aged 18 to 65 years, and had a disease duration under 2 months. Anyone with other autoimmune diseases, uncontrolled infections, pregnancy or lactation was excluded from the study. Diagnosis relied on clinical symptoms, serum thyroxine, TRAb, thyroid ultrasound and orbital computed tomography. Total RNA was extracted with Trizol reagent and quality-checked on an Agilent 2100 Bioanalyzer. From the germline V gene, CDR1 is SQVTM and CDR2 is ANQGSEA. From its cysteine to its phenylalanine, the CDR3 spans 15 amino acids. Only the CDR3 region is kept as DNA, spanning 45 bases read in frame from base 1. Trimming accounts for 6 bases at V and 3 bases at J, while the number of junction bases matched to no gene is 3. For repertoire sequencing, the TCR beta CDR3 regions were amplified from RNA transcripts. HTBI primers and the Qiagen OneStep RT-PCR kit were used in a first-round RT-PCR, which was followed by a second-round multiplex PCR, size selection and purification. Libraries were sequenced paired-end with 100 bp reads on an Illumina HiSeq2000. As for the original processing: SOAPnuke was used for read processing, and reads with adapters, uncalled bases, a mean Phred below 15, or no exact constant-primer or identifier match were discarded. COPE v1.2.5 was used to merge high-quality paired reads. Unique nucleotide sequences were defined as clonotypes and aligned to IMGT TRB V, D and J references using MiTCR v1.1. Analysis was restricted to V-J combinations with a frequency above 0.0001, which covered about 99% of repertoires. For each V-J combination, a TCR clonal expansion and chaos score was defined as the ratio of F50 clonal expansion to chaos observed in the TCRdist matrix. Welch's t-statistics and random forest were used to narrow the features down to 13 V-J combinations, which were then fed into a naive Bayes classifier. Thyroid-blood repertoire similarity was quantified with the Morisita-Horn index. The public sequencing data were trimmed at Q25 with fastp and processed into clonotypes with MiXCR by TCRdb, which kept only in-frame beta chains. Rows merge per CDR3 protein into single entries with the most common DNA and genes. TCRdb's processing, not the authors' own work, is the source of the V and J calls. This sample holds about 1.2 million distinct CDR3 sequences; about 38% were observed only once. The ten largest account for 8.5% to 14% of the sample.

The rearrangement combines TRBV29-1 with TRBJ2-6; TRBD1 aligns with 12 central bases. What was sequenced was peripheral blood or thyroid tissue (not recorded which). The source of this sequence is an adult man with Graves' hyperthyroidism. CDR3 region: CSVGQGARGANVLTF. The nucleotides read TGCAGCGTGGGACAGGGGGCGCGTGGGGCCAACGTCCTGACTTTC.